This T cell receptor beta chain appears in the sequencing data of a study of blood T cells in healthy people across ages. PCR was performed a second time for about 7 to 12 cycles using a sample-barcoded 5' primer and a J-beta primer mix. TCRdb analysed the 5' RACE reads with MiXCR anew, one entry per CDR3 protein. The sample consists of 540,000 or so distinct CDR3 sequences, roughly 43% of them appearing once. CDR3 length equals 15 residues. V dropped 2 bases and J dropped 5; count of bases not matched to a gene: 7. Germline values: CDR1 SGHRS, CDR2 YFSETQ. Sequenced sample: blood. The chain recombines TRBV5-1 with TRBJ1-2; 9 bases line up with TRBD1. The TCR comes from a man older than 75 in good health. CDR3 bases: TGCGCCAGCAGCTTAACCACAGGGGGCGCGTATGGCTACACCTTC. Its translation is CASSLTTGGAYGYTF. Looking up the rest from reference TRBV5-1 and TRBJ1-2 gives the full variable domain: KAGVTQTPRYLIKTRGQQVTLSCSPISGHRSVSWYQQTPGQGLQFLFEYFSETQRNKGNFPGRFSGRQFSNSRSEMNVSTLELGDSALYLCASSLTTGGAYGYTFGSGTRLTVV.